This TCR beta chain was recorded in a study of blood T cell repertoires in COVID-19. Across the whole study: Collection of acute and convalescent COVID-19 samples took place in the United States, Italy and Spain. T cells, B-cell-depleted T cells, or PBMCs provided the cDNA or gDNA that served as material.

Trimming cost V 3 bases and J 3 bases; bases outside gene matches: 8. The CDR3 runs to 16 residues. Germline V gives CDR1 LGHNA, CDR2 YSLEER. In the authors' workflow: Amplification from reference gene primers served as the basis for estimated nucleated cell counts. Assay used: immunoSEQ multiplex PCR; TCRdb lists only in-frame clones, some missing. V and J calls and clone size are as listed in that table; D and trimming were resolved from the DNA. Here the sample spans 80,000 to 100,000 clones, roughly 80% being singletons. The chain links TRBV4-3 to TRBJ2-3; 8 nucleotides agree with TRBD1. Sequencing was done on a sample of peripheral blood. The sequence was collected from a woman aged 80 or over with active or convalescent COVID-19. The CDR3 coding sequence is TGCGCCAGCAGCCATTTGGACAGGGAGAGAACAGATACGCAGTATTTT. As protein: CASSHLDRERTDTQYF.